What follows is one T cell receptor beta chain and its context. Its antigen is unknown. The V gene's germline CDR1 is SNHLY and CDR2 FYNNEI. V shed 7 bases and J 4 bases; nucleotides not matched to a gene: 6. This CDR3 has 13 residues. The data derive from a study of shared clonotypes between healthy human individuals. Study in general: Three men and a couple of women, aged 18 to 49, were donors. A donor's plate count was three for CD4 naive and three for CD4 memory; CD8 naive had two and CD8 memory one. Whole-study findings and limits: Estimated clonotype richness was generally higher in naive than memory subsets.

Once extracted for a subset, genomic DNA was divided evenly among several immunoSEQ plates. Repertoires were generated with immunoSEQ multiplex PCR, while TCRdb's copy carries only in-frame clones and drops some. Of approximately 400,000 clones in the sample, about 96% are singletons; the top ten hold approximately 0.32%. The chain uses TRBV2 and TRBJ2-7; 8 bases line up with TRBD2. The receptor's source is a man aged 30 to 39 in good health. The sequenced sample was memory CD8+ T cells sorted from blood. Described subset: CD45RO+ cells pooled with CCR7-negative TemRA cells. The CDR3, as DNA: TGTGCCAGCAAACTAGCGGCTCTTTACGAGCAGTACTTC. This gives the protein CASKLAALYEQYF.